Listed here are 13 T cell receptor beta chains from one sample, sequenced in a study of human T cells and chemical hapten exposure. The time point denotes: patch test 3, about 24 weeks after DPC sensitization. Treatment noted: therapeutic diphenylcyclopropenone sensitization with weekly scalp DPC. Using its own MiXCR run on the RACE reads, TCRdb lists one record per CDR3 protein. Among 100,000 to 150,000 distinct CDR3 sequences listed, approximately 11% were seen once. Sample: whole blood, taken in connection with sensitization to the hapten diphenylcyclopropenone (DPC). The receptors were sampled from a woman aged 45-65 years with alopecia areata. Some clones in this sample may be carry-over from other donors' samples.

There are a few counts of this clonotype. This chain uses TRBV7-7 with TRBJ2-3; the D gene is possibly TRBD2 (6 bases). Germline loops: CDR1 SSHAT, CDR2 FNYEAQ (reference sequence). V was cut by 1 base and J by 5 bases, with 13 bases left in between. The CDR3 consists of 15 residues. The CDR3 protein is CASSLEGGAGDTQYF. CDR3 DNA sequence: TGTGCCAGCAGCTTAGAGGGCGGGGCCGGAGATACGCAGTATTTT.

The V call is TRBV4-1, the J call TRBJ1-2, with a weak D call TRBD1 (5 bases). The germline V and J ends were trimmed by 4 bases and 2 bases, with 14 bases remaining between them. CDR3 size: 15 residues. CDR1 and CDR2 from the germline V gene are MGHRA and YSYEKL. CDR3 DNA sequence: TGCGCCAGCAGCCCGGAAAGGGGACCCAACTATGGCTACACCTTC. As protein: CASSPERGPNYGYTF.

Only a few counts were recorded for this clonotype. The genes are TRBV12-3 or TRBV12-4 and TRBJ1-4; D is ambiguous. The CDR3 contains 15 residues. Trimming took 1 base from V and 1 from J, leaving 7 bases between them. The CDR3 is CASSLEVGTNEKLFF. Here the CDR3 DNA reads TGTGCCAGCAGTTTAGAGGTTGGAACTAATGAAAAACTGTTTTTT.

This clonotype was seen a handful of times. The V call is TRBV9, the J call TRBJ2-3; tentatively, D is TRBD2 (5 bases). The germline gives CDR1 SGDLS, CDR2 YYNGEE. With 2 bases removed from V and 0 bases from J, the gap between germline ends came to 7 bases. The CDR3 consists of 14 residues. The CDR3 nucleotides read TGTGCCAGCAGCGTGAGGGTAAGCACAGATACGCAGTATTTT. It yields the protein CASSVRVSTDTQYF.

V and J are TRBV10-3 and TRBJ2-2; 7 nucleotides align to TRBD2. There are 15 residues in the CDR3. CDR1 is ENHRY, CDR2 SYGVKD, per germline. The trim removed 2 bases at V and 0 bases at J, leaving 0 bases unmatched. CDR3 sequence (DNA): TGTGCCATCAGTGAGGCGGGGGCGAACACCGGGGAGCTGTTTTTT. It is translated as CAISEAGANTGELFF.

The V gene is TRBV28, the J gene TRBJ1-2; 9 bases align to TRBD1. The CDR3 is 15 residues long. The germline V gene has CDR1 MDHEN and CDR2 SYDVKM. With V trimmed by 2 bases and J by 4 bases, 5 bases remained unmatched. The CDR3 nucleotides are TGTGCCAGCAGTTTACCACTGGACAGGGGCTATGGCTACACCTTC. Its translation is CASSLPLDRGYGYTF.

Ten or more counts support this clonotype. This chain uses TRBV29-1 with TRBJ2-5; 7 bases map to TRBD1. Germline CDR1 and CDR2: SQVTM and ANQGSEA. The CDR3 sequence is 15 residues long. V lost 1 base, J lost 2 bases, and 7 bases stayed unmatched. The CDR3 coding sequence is TGCAGCGTTGAAGGTCCCGGGACAGAGCAAGAGACCCAGTACTTC. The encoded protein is CSVEGPGTEQETQYF.

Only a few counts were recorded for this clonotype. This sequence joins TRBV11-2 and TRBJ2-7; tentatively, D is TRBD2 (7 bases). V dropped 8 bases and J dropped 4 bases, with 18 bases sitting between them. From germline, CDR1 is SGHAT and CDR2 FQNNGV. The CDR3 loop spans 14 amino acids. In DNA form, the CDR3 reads TGTGCCAGCTGGGGCGGCGGGGGCGATTACGAGCAGTACTTC. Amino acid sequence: CASWGGGGDYEQYF.

The CDR3 sequence: CSVGGGKGYTF. CDR3 nucleotides: TGCAGCGTTGGAGGGGGTAAAGGCTACACCTTC. The J gene is TRBJ1-2, the V gene TRBV29-1, with a tentative D call TRBD1 (6 bases). Germline CDR1 reads SQVTM; CDR2 reads ANQGSEA. CDR3 length: 11 amino acids. V shed 4 bases and J shed 8 bases, with 11 bases lying between them.

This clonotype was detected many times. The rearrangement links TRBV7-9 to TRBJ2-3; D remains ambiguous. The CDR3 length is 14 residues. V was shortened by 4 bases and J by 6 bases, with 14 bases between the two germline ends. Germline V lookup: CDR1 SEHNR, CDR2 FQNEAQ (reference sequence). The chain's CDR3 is CASSSRMYGDTQYF. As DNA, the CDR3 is TGTGCCAGCAGCTCCCGTATGTATGGGGATACGCAGTATTTT.

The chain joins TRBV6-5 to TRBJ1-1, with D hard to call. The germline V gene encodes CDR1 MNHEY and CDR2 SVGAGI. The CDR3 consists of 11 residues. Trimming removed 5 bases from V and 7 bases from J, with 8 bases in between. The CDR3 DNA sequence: TGTGCCAGCAGTGACCGCCATGAAGCTTTCTTT. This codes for CASSDRHEAFF.

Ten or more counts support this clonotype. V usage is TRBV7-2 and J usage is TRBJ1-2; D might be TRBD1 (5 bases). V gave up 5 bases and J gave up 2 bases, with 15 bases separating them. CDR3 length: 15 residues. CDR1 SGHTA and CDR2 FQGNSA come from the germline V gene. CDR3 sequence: CASSPAGNRNYGYTF. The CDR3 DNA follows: TGTGCCAGCAGCCCCGCAGGGAACCGAAACTATGGCTACACCTTC.

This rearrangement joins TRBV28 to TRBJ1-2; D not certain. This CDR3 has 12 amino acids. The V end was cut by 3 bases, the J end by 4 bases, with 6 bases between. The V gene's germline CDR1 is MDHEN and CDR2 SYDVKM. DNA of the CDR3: TGTGCCAGCAGTTTGCGGGGCTATGGCTACACCTTC. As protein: CASSLRGYGYTF.